Listed below are T cell receptor beta chains from one sample, sequenced in a study of metastatic and nonmetastatic thyroid tumors. TCRdb re-processed the PCR reads through MiXCR. The profile shows just over 20,000 clones, less than 20% of them singletons. Source material: blood. Source of these receptors: a female donor with papillary thyroid cancer or a benign thyroid nodule (not recorded which). Some clones in this sample may be carry-over from other donors' samples. The CDR3 runs from the conserved cysteine through the conserved F or W. A D gene is named only where the DNA matches it firmly.

v_gene	j_gene	d_gene	CDR3aa
TRBV6-1	TRBJ2-1	TRBD2	CASSEKGGGGPLNEQFF
TRBV5-6	TRBJ2-5	.	CASSWGDEVQETQYF
TRBV28	TRBJ2-3	.	CASSSSVKGTQYF
TRBV10-3	TRBJ2-7	TRBD2	CAIRGTSGGAYEQYF
TRBV9	TRBJ1-1	.	CASSATPAGPAFF
TRBV6-1	TRBJ1-4	TRBD1	CASSEARGRGGEKLFF
TRBV12-3/TRBV12-4	TRBJ2-7	TRBD1	CASSRTGGIYEQYF
TRBV27	TRBJ1-1	.	CASSSHGENTEAFF
TRBV5-1	TRBJ1-2	.	CASSLDPNEGWRAHGYTF
TRBV30	TRBJ2-2	.	CAWSPGESRGELFF
TRBV6-1	TRBJ2-5	TRBD1	CASSAQGAGETQYF
TRBV19	TRBJ1-2	TRBD1	CARMTGDYGYTF
TRBV30	TRBJ1-2	.	CAWDTPGPPIVGYTF
TRBV19	TRBJ1-5	TRBD1	CASSIDAGGGSNQPQHF
TRBV6-1	TRBJ2-5	.	CASSQRDQETQYF